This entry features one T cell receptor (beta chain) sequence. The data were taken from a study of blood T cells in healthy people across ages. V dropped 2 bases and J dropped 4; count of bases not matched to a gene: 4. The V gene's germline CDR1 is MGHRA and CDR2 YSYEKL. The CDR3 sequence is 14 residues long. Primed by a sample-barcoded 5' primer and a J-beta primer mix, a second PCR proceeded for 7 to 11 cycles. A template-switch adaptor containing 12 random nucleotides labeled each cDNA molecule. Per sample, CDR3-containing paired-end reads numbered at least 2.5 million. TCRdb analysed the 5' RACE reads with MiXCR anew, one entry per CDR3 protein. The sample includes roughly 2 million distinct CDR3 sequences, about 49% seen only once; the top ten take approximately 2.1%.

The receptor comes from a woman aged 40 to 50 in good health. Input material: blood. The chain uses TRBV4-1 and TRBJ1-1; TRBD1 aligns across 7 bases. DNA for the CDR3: TGCGCCAGCAGCCAAAACAGGGGTCCCACTGAAGCTTTCTTT. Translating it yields CASSQNRGPTEAFF.